This T cell receptor (beta chain) emerged from a study of T cell repertoires in cytomegalovirus infection. Study context: Public TCR beta signatures marked donors with CMV infection and the matching HLA.

This CDR3 comprises 19 residues. CDR1 SGHTA and CDR2 FQGNSA come from the germline V gene. Each CDR3 protein gets one entry after TCRdb re-called the reads with MiXCR. The sample includes 200,000 to 300,000 distinct CDR3 sequences, over 8% of them seen just once. With regard to this clonotype: Its antigen is unidentified. A single base separates this from a much larger clone, so it may be a read error.

Findings of the study overall: Summed frequency of shared TCR beta families picked out CMV carriers who also had the relevant HLA. CMV-specific TCR beta clonotypes restricted by HLA-C dominated the ex vivo response.

The TCR was taken from a human donor in good health (CMV status not recorded). Some clones in this sample may be carry-over from other donors' samples. The sample taken for sequencing was PBMCs. The V call is TRBV7-2, the J call TRBJ2-6; 9 bases are a match to TRBD2. DNA of the CDR3: TGTGCCAGCAGCTTAGTAGTACTAGCGGGCCGCTCTGAGGCCAACGTCCTGACTTTC. Translating it yields CASSLVVLAGRSEANVLTF.